The 29 T cell receptor beta chains presented below share a single source sample, sequenced in a study of regulatory T cells in long-lasting Graves disease. Sample time point: newly diagnosed GD, antithyroid drugs for less than 3 months. From RNA extracted from PBMCs, the TCR library was made. Arm-PCR of CDR3 regions and iRepertoire HTBI primers were used to build TCR beta libraries. MiXCR, applied by TCRdb to the multiplex PCR reads, yields one record per CDR3 protein. Among 510,000 or so distinct CDR3 sequences listed, approximately 12% were seen once. This sample was also put to use in a study of T cells in Graves' hyperthyroidism and ophthalmopathy.

The sample in question was peripheral blood mononuclear cells (PBMCs), obtained at new diagnosis, from a patient treated with antithyroid drugs. Every receptor here comes from a woman younger than 45 with Graves disease.

This clonotype has at least ten counts. The chain links TRBV18 to TRBJ2-3; D uncertain. CDR1 is KGHSH and CDR2 is LQKENI in the germline V gene. This CDR3 is 14 amino acids long. The germline V and J ends were trimmed by 8 bases and 0 bases, with 12 bases remaining between them. CDR3 nucleotides: TGTGCCAGCAGCAGAGACACCAGCACAGATACGCAGTATTTT. Translation: CASSRDTSTDTQYF. Variable domain in full (rest from reference TRBV18 and TRBJ2-3): NAGVMQNPRHLVRRRGQEARLRCSPMKGHSHVYWYRQLPEEGLKFMVYLQKENIIDESGMPKERFSAEFPKEGPSILRIQQVVRGDSAAYFCASSRDTSTDTQYFGPGTRLTVL.

This clonotype has more than one count but fewer than ten. A read error may account for a junction end that differs from germline. The genes are TRBV4-1 and TRBJ1-3; D is undetermined. CDR1 and CDR2 from the germline V gene are MGHRA and YSYEKL. The CDR3 spans 13 residues. The CDR3 region is CASSPNSENTIYF. The CDR3 DNA is TGCGCCAGCAGCCCTAACTCTGAAAACACCATATATTTT.

This clonotype was seen repeatedly, ten times or more. V usage is TRBV28 and J usage is TRBJ2-3; maybe TRBD2 (6 bases). Trimming stripped 11 bases from V and 0 bases from J, with 9 bases between. Germline V gives CDR1 MDHEN, CDR2 SYDVKM. CDR3 length: 12 residues. Written as DNA, the CDR3 is TGTGCCGGGGCGGGAAGCACAGATACGCAGTATTTT. Residues: CAGAGSTDTQYF.

This clonotype was detected ten times or more. This rearrangement joins TRBV11-2 to TRBJ1-4; the match to TRBD1 covers 7 bases. This CDR3 comprises 15 residues. Per germline, CDR1 SGHAT and CDR2 FQNNGV. The trim removed 2 bases at V and 5 bases at J, leaving 5 bases unmatched. The CDR3 DNA follows: TGTGCCAGCAGCTTATCGACAGGGCTGAATGAAAAACTGTTTTTT. This codes for CASSLSTGLNEKLFF. Variable domain in full (rest from reference TRBV11-2 and TRBJ1-4): EAGVAQSPRYKIIEKRQSVAFWCNPISGHATLYWYQQILGQGPKLLIQFQNNGVVDDSQLPKDRFSAERLKGVDSTLKIQPAKLEDSAVYLCASSLSTGLNEKLFFGSGTQLSVL.

The rearrangement links TRBV15 to TRBJ2-7; D is possibly TRBD1 or TRBD2 (6 bases each). Trimming took off 0 bases at V and 6 bases at J, with 12 bases between the two ends. The CDR3 is 14 amino acids. Germline V gene lookup returns CDR1 LNHNV and CDR2 YYDKDF (reference sequence). CDR3 in amino acids: CATSRELEGGEQYF. In DNA, the CDR3 is TGTGCCACCAGCAGAGAATTGGAGGGGGGCGAGCAGTACTTC.

V and J are TRBV24-1 and TRBJ2-3, with TRBD1 matching over 9 bases. The CDR3 totals 15 residues. The ends lost 4 bases at V and 5 bases at J; junction bases unmatched: 6. Germline assignment: CDR1 KGHDR and CDR2 SFDVKD. The CDR3 DNA is TGTGCCACCAGTGACCTGGGACAGGGTAAAGATACGCAGTATTTT. The encoded protein is CATSDLGQGKDTQYF.

In this sample, this clonotype turned up many times. The CDR3 DNA follows: TGTGCCAGCTCACCACAGACTCCCTCTGAAAACTATGGCTACACCTTC. Amino acid sequence: CASSPQTPSENYGYTF. The rearrangement uses TRBV18 and TRBJ1-2, with D hard to call. The CDR3 is made up of 16 amino acids. Trimming removed 1 base from V and 2 bases from J, with 14 bases in between. The germline gives CDR1 KGHSH, CDR2 LQKENI.

This clonotype was seen at least ten times. The chain has TRBV7-9 and TRBJ1-4; TRBD1 agrees at 7 bases. Germline loops: CDR1 SEHNR, CDR2 FQNEAQ (reference sequence). The J segment lost 4 bases and the V segment lost 4 bases, leaving 9 bases of the junction unmatched. The CDR3 consists of 16 residues. CDR3 loop: CASSSPPGQINEKLFF. The CDR3 DNA sequence: TGTGCCAGCAGCTCTCCGCCGGGACAGATTAATGAAAAACTGTTTTTT.

The genes are TRBV20-1 and TRBJ1-5; no firm D call. There are 13 residues in the CDR3. From germline, CDR1 is DFQATT and CDR2 SNEGSKA (reference sequence). Trimming removed 2 bases at V and 8 bases at J, with 13 bases between. CDR3 DNA: TGCAGTGCTAGAAACACCATCCATAAGCCCCAGCATTTT. This sequence encodes CSARNTIHKPQHF.

This clonotype has ten or more counts. The genes are TRBV6-2 or TRBV6-3 and TRBJ1-5, with a tentative D call TRBD1 (5 bases). The CDR3 has 14 residues. V was cut by 8 bases and J by 7 bases, with 18 bases left in between. Germline V gene sequence: CDR1 MNHEY, CDR2 SVGEGT. This CDR3 is CASSPRGEWQPQHF. DNA for the CDR3: TGTGCCAGCTCGCCCCGGGGGGAATGGCAGCCCCAGCATTTT.

This clonotype was detected many times. The rearrangement uses TRBV7-3 and TRBJ2-1; a possible D gene is TRBD2 (5 bases). V lost 3 bases and J 2 bases, leaving 11 bases between the germline ends. CDR3 length equals 15 residues. Germline V gene data show CDR1 as SGHTA and CDR2 as FQGTGA. CDR3 residues: CASSFRVGAYNEQFF. As DNA, the CDR3 is TGTGCCAGCAGCTTTAGGGTGGGAGCCTACAATGAGCAGTTCTTC.

This clonotype was recorded a few times. The chain recombines TRBV2 with TRBJ2-5; 10 nucleotides line up with TRBD2. CDR1 is SNHLY and CDR2 is FYNNEI in the germline V gene. This CDR3 spans 15 amino acids. The J segment lost 2 bases and the V segment lost 6 bases, leaving 6 bases of the junction unmatched. Here the CDR3 reads CASRLLAGQQETQYF. The CDR3, as DNA: TGTGCCAGCAGGTTACTAGCGGGACAACAAGAGACCCAGTACTTC.

The J gene is TRBJ2-1, the V gene TRBV12-3 or TRBV12-4, with 11 positions matching TRBD2. There are 13 residues in the CDR3. V gave up 3 bases and J gave up 13 bases; unmatched junction bases: 5. The CDR3 sequence is CASSLIAGGRQFF. The CDR3 region has the DNA TGTGCCAGCAGTTTGATAGCGGGAGGGCGCCAGTTCTTC.

This clonotype was seen many times. The chain carries TRBV2 and TRBJ2-7; 7 nucleotides line up with TRBD2. CDR1 SNHLY and CDR2 FYNNEI come from the germline V gene. This CDR3 region has 13 residues. J was trimmed by 3 bases and V by 7 bases; bases with no gene match: 6. The CDR3 nucleotides read TGTGCCAGCACAGTGGTAGCGGGCTACGAGCAGTACTTC. Protein: CASTVVAGYEQYF.

This clonotype was counted many times. The chain combines TRBV20-1 with TRBJ2-5; D is ambiguous. Germline lookup yields CDR1 DFQATT and CDR2 SNEGSKA (reference sequence). V lost 3 bases to trimming and J lost 5 bases, with 13 bases between them. The CDR3 spans 13 residues. The chain's CDR3 is CSASRTGQETQYF. DNA of the CDR3: TGCAGTGCTAGCCGTACGGGTCAGGAGACCCAGTACTTC.

This clonotype was seen only a few times. The chain recombines TRBV18 with TRBJ2-6; TRBD1 aligns across 7 bases. Trimming removed 3 bases from V and 0 bases from J; junction bases left unmatched: 8. Germline loops: CDR1 KGHSH, CDR2 LQKENI. The CDR3 totals 18 residues. In nucleotides, the CDR3 is TGTGCCAGCTCACCTTGGGACAGCAATCTCTCTGGGGCCAACGTCCTGACTTTC. This sequence encodes CASSPWDSNLSGANVLTF.

This clonotype has a count of ten or more. This chain connects TRBV28 to TRBJ1-1, with 7 bases lining up with TRBD1. With V trimmed by 6 bases and J by 0 bases, 4 bases remained unmatched. There are 14 residues in the CDR3. CDR1 is MDHEN and CDR2 is SYDVKM in the germline V gene. For the CDR3, the DNA is TGTGCCAGCAGCTCGGGACAGTTGAACACTGAAGCTTTCTTT. This encodes CASSSGQLNTEAFF.

This clonotype was seen many times. V usage is TRBV19 and J usage is TRBJ1-1; D is unclear. CDR3 length equals 14 residues. The germline CDR1 and CDR2 sequences are LNHDA and SQIVND (reference sequence). Trimming cost V 3 bases and J 2 bases, with 10 bases left between them. CDR3 protein: CASSIETGNTEAFF. The DNA of the CDR3 is TGTGCCAGTAGTATCGAGACGGGAAACACTGAAGCTTTCTTT.

This clonotype showed up many times. The gene calls are TRBV20-1 and TRBJ1-1; D is unresolved. V dropped 8 bases and J dropped 9 bases, with 19 bases sitting between them. The germline V gene has CDR1 DFQATT and CDR2 SNEGSKA (reference sequence). This CDR3 region has 12 residues. Here the CDR3 reads CSPPFVVGKAFF. CDR3 nucleotides: TGCAGTCCCCCCTTCGTAGTTGGGAAAGCTTTCTTT.

V usage is TRBV7-3 and J usage is TRBJ1-5; no reliable D call. CDR1 SGHTA and CDR2 FQGTGA come from the germline V gene. The V and J ends lost 2 bases and 2 bases respectively, with 10 bases between them. There are 15 residues in the CDR3. CDR3 coding DNA: TGTGCCAGCAGCTTAGAAAGGTGTTGCAATCAGCCCCAGCATTTT. Its translation: CASSLERCCNQPQHF.

This clonotype was observed a few times. V gene TRBV7-8 combines with J gene TRBJ2-2; D is perhaps TRBD1 (6 bases). The CDR3 is 14 residues long. With 3 bases removed from V and 5 bases from J, the gap between germline ends came to 10 bases. Germline lookup yields CDR1 SGHVS and CDR2 FQNEAQ. CDR3 nucleotide sequence: TGTGCCAGCAGCTTTGGGGGCCCAACCGGGGAGCTGTTTTTT. Residues: CASSFGGPTGELFF.

In this sample, this clonotype turned up many times. The V gene is TRBV5-6, the J gene TRBJ2-7; 9 positions agree with TRBD1. V lost 4 bases to trimming and J lost 6 bases; unmatched junction nucleotides: 8. Germline-derived CDR1 and CDR2 are SGHDT and YYEEEE. This CDR3 is built from 14 residues. CDR3 coding DNA: TGTGCCAGCAGCCCCGGGACAGGGTACCGCGAGCAGTACTTC. Its translation: CASSPGTGYREQYF.

The chain joins TRBV19 to TRBJ1-2, with a possible D match to TRBD1 (6 bases). Trimming removed 8 bases from V and 10 bases from J, with 23 bases in between. The CDR3 is made up of 14 amino acids. Germline CDR1 reads LNHDA; CDR2 reads SQIVND (reference sequence). The CDR3 DNA follows: TGTGCCAGTCAACGATGGGGGCTCTGGCCCTTCTACACCTTC. Protein product: CASQRWGLWPFYTF.

This rearrangement joins TRBV18 to TRBJ1-2; TRBD1 matches 8 bases. Looked up from germline, CDR1 is KGHSH and CDR2 is LQKENI. The V segment lost 6 bases and the J segment 8 bases; nucleotides outside the gene matches: 14. The CDR3 spans 15 residues. CDR3 sequence (DNA): TGTGCCAGCTCCCAAAATGGACAGGGCGGAAAGGGCTACACCTTC. It codes for CASSQNGQGGKGYTF.

This clonotype was recorded many times. The V and J genes are TRBV20-1 and TRBJ2-1; TRBD2 matches 9 bases. The germline CDR1 and CDR2 sequences are DFQATT and SNEGSKA (reference sequence). This CDR3 contains 14 residues. V lost 5 bases to trimming and J lost 2 bases; unmatched junction nucleotides: 4. The CDR3 protein is CSAASGIPYNEQFF. In DNA form, the CDR3 reads TGCAGTGCTGCTAGCGGGATCCCCTACAATGAGCAGTTCTTC.

This clonotype has at least ten counts. The V call is TRBV2, the J call TRBJ1-1; TRBD1 matches at 10 bases. Germline V CDR1 and CDR2: SNHLY, FYNNEI. The CDR3 extends over 13 amino acids. V lost 6 bases, J lost 10 bases, and 8 bases stayed unmatched. The CDR3, as DNA: TGTGCCAGCAGAGGGGACAGGGGACGGCTAGCTTTCTTT. Its translation is CASRGDRGRLAFF.

This clonotype has more than one count but fewer than ten. CDR3 sequence: CATARDRGNYGYTF. The CDR3 DNA is TGTGCCACCGCCCGGGACAGGGGAAACTATGGCTACACCTTC. This sequence joins TRBV27 and TRBJ1-2; 10 bases are shared with TRBD1. Germline CDR1 MNHEY, CDR2 SMNVEV (reference sequence). The CDR3 is 14 residues long. V gave up 10 bases and J gave up 2 bases; unmatched junction bases: 7.

As for this clonotype: A much bigger clone sits one base away, suggesting this may be a read error. This chain links TRBV30 with TRBJ1-3, with D perhaps TRBD1 (5 bases). Germline CDR1 GTSNPN, CDR2 SVGIG (reference sequence). The CDR3 consists of 12 residues. The CDR3: CASLRDVNTICF. CDR3 DNA sequence: TGTGCCTCCCTAAGGGACGTAAACACCATATGTTTT.

The chain joins TRBV6-2 or TRBV6-3 to TRBJ2-5, with TRBD1 matching 8 bases. The CDR3 is 16 residues long. From germline, CDR1 is MNHEY and CDR2 SVGEGT. The trim removed 5 bases at V and 1 base at J, leaving 9 bases unmatched. The CDR3 bases are TGTGCCAGCAGTGTAAACAGGGGGTCAGGCCAAGAGACCCAGTACTTC. It codes for CASSVNRGSGQETQYF.